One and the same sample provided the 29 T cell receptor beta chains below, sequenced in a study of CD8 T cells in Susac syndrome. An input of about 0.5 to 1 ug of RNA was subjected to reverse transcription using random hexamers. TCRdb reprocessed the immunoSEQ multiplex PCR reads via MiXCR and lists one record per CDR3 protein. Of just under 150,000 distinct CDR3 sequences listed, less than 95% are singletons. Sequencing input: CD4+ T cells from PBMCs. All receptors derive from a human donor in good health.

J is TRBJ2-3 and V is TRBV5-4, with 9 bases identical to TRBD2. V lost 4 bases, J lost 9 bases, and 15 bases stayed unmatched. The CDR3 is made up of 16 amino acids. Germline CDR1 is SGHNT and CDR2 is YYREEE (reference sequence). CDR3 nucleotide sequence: TGTGCCAGCAGCCCTAATAGGGTAGCGGGAGAGGTCACGCAGTATTTT. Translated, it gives CASSPNRVAGEVTQYF.

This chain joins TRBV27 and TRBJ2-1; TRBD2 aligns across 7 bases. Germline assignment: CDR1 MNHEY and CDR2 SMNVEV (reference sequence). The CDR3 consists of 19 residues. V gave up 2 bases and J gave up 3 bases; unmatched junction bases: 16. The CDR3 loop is CASSLDYWGLAEDYNEQFF. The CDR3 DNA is TGTGCCAGCAGTTTAGACTACTGGGGTCTAGCGGAGGACTACAATGAGCAGTTCTTC.

DNA for the CDR3: TGTGCCAGCAGTTACAAGGGGACTAATCAGCCCCAGCATTTT. Protein: CASSYKGTNQPQHF. This sequence joins TRBV6-6 and TRBJ1-5; a possible D gene is TRBD1 (5 bases). From germline, CDR1 is MNHNY and CDR2 SVGAGI (reference sequence). The CDR3 is made up of 14 amino acids. Trimming stripped 2 bases from V and 4 bases from J, with 9 bases between.

CDR3 DNA: TGTGCCAGCAGCCAGACAGGGACAGATACGCAGTATTTT. This translates into CASSQTGTDTQYF. V and J are TRBV5-4 and TRBJ2-3, with 7 bases that match TRBD1. The J segment lost 3 bases and the V segment lost 4 bases, leaving 2 bases of the junction unmatched. This CDR3 comprises 13 residues. Germline V gene data show CDR1 as SGHNT and CDR2 as YYREEE (reference sequence).

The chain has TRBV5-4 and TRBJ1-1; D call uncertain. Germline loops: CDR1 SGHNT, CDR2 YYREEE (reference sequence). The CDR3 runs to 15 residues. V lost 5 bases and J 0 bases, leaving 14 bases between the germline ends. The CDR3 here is CASRSAGSMNTEAFF. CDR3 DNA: TGTGCCAGCAGGTCGGCTGGATCCATGAACACTGAAGCTTTCTTT. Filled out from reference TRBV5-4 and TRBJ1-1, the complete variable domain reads ETGVTQSPTHLIKTRGQQVTLRCSSQSGHNTVSWYQQALGQGPQFIFQYYREEENGRGNFPPRFSGLQFPNYSSELNVNALELDDSALYLCASRSAGSMNTEAFFGQGTRLTVV.

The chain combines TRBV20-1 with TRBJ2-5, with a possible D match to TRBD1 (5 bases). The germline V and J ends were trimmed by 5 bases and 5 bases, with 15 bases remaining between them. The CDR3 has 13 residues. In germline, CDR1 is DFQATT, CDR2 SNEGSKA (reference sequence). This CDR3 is CSARWAGKETQYF. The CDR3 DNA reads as TGCAGTGCTCGGTGGGCAGGGAAGGAGACCCAGTACTTC.

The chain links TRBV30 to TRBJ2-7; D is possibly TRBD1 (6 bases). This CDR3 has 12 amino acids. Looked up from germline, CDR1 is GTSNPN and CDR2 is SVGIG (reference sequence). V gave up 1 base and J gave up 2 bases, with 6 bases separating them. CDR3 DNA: TGTGCCTGGAGTGGGGGGCCCTACGAGCAGTACTTC. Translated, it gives CAWSGGPYEQYF.

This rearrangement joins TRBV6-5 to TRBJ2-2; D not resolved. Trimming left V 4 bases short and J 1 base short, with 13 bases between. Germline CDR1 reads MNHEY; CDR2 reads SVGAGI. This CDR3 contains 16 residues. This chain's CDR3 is CASSLRQSLNTGELFF. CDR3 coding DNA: TGTGCCAGCAGTTTAAGGCAGAGCTTGAACACCGGGGAGCTGTTTTTT.

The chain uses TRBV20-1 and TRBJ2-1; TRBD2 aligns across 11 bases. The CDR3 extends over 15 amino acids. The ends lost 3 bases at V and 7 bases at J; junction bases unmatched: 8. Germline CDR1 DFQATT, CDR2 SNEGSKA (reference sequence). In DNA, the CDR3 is TGCAGTGCTAGTACCGGGACTAGCGGTCTTAATGAGCAGTTCTTC. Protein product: CSASTGTSGLNEQFF.

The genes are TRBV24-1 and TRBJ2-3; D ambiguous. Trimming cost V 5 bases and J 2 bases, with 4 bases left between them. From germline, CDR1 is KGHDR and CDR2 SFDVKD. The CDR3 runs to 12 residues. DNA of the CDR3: TGTGCCACCAGTGGGGACACAGATACGCAGTATTTT. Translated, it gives CATSGDTDTQYF.

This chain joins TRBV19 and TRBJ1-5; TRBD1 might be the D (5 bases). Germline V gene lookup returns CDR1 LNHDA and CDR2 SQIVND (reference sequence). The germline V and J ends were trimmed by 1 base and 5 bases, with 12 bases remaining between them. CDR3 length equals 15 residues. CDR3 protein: CASSIVGTGDQPQHF. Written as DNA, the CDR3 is TGTGCCAGTAGTATAGTCGGGACGGGCGATCAGCCCCAGCATTTT.

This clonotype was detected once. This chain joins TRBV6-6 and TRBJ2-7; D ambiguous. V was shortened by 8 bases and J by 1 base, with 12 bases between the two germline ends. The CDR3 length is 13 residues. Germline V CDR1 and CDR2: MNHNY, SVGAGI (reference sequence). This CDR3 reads CASRASNSYEQYF. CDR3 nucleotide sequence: TGTGCCAGCCGGGCTTCCAATTCCTACGAGCAGTACTTC.

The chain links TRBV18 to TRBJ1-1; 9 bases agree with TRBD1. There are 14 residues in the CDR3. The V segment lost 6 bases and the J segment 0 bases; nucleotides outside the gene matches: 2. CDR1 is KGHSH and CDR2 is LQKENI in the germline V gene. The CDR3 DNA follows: TGTGCCAGCTCCGGGGACAGGGTGAACACTGAAGCTTTCTTT. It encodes CASSGDRVNTEAFF.

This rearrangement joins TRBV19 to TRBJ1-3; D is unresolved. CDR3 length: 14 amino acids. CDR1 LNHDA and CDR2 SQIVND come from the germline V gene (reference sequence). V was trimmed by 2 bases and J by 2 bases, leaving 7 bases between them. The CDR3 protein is CASSILAAGNTIYF. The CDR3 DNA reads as TGTGCCAGTAGTATACTGGCAGCTGGAAACACCATATATTTT.

CDR3 bases: TGCGCCAGCAGCTCGGACACATCCTACGAGCAGTACTTC. Its translation is CASSSDTSYEQYF. This sequence joins TRBV5-1 and TRBJ2-7; possible D gene TRBD1, 5 bases. V was clipped by 3 bases and J by 1 base, with 8 bases between them. The germline gives CDR1 SGHRS, CDR2 YFSETQ. CDR3 length: 13 residues.

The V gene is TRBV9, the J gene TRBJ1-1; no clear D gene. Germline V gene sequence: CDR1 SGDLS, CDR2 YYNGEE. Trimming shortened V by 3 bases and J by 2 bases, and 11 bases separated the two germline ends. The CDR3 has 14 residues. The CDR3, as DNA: TGTGCCAGCAGCGCGAAGCACAGTAACACTGAAGCTTTCTTT. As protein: CASSAKHSNTEAFF.

The CDR3 reads CASSQTSGSSSYEQYF. The CDR3 DNA follows: TGTGCCAGTAGTCAGACTAGCGGGTCTTCCTCCTACGAGCAGTACTTC. V usage is TRBV19 and J usage is TRBJ2-7, with 10 bases that match TRBD2. The CDR3 is 16 residues long. J was trimmed by 0 bases and V by 5 bases; bases with no gene match: 7. CDR1 LNHDA and CDR2 SQIVND come from the germline V gene (reference sequence).

The CDR3 region is CASTPGTSPDEQFF. The CDR3 bases are TGTGCCAGCACCCCAGGAACTAGCCCAGATGAGCAGTTCTTC. The chain joins TRBV7-9 to TRBJ2-1; maybe TRBD2 (6 bases). V gave up 7 bases and J gave up 8 bases, with 18 bases separating them. The CDR3 contains 14 residues. Germline V gene lookup returns CDR1 SEHNR and CDR2 FQNEAQ (reference sequence).

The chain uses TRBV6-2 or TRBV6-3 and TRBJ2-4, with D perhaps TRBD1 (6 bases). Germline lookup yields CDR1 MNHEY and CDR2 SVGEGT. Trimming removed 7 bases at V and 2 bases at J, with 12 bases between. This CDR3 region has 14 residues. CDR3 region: CASTEWDTKNIQYF. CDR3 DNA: TGTGCCAGCACCGAATGGGACACCAAAAACATTCAGTACTTC.

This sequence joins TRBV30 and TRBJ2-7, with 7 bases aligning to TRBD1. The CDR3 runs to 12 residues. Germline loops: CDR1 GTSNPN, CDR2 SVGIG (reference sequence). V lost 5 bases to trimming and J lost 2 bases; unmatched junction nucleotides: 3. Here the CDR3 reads CAWGTAAYEQYF. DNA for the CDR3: TGTGCCTGGGGGACAGCAGCCTACGAGCAGTACTTC.

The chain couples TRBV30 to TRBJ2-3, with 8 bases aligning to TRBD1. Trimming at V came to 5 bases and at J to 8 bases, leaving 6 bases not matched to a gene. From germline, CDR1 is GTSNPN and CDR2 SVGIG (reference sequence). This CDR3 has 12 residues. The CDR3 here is CAWAQGAGTQYF. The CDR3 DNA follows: TGTGCCTGGGCCCAGGGGGCGGGTACGCAGTATTTT.

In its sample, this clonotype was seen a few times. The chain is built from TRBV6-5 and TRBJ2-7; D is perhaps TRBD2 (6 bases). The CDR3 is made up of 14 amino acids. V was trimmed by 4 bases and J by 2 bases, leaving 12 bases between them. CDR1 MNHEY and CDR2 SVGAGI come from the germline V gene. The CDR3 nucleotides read TGTGCCAGCAGTTCTAGACGGGAGACCTACGAGCAGTACTTC. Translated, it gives CASSSRRETYEQYF.

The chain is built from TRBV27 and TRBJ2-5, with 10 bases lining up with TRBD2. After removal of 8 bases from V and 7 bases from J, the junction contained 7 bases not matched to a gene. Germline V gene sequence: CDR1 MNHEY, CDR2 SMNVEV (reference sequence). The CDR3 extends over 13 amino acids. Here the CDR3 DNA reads TGTGCCAGCGTAGCGGGAGGTATAGGGACCCAGTACTTC. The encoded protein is CASVAGGIGTQYF.

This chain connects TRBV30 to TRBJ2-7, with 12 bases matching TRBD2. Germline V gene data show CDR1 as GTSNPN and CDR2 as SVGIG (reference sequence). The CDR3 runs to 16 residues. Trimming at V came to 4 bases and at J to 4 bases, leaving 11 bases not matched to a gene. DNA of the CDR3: TGTGCCTGGACCTCAAAAGGGCTAGCGGGAGGGTACGAGCAGTACTTC. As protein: CAWTSKGLAGGYEQYF.

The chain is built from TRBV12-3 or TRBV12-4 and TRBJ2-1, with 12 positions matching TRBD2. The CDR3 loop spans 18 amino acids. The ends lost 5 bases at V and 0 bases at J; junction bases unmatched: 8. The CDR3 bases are TGTGCCAGCAGTCTCAGACTAGCGGGAGCCAGCTCCTACAATGAGCAGTTCTTC. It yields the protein CASSLRLAGASSYNEQFF.

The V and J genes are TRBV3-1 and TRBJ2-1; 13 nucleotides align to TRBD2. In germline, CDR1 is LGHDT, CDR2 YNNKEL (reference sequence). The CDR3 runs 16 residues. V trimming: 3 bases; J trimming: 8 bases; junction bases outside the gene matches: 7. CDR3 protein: CASSHHGLAGADEQFF. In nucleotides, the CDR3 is TGTGCCAGCAGCCACCACGGACTAGCGGGAGCCGATGAGCAGTTCTTC.

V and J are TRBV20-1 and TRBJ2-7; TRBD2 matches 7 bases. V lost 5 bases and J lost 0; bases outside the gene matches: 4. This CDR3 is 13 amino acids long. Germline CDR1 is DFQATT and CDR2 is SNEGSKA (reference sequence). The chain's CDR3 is CSAPSGSSYEQYF. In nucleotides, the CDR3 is TGCAGTGCTCCTAGCGGAAGCTCCTACGAGCAGTACTTC.

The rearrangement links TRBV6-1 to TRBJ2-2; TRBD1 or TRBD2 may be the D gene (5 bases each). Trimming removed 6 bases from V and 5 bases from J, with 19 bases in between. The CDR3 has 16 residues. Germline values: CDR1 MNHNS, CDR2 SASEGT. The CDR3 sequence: CASRVLVVRGTGELFF. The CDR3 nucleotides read TGTGCCAGCAGAGTGCTTGTGGTGAGGGGAACCGGGGAGCTGTTTTTT.

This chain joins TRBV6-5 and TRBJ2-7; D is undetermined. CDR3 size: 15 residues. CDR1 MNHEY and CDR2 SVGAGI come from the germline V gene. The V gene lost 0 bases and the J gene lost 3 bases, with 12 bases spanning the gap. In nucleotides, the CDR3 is TGTGCCAGCAGTTACTCAGGACGGCCAAGCTACGAGCAGTACTTC. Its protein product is CASSYSGRPSYEQYF.